This T cell receptor (beta chain) was recorded in a study of cytomegalovirus exposure and HLA in healthy donors. Looking at the study overall: Genetic ancestry analysis placed over 65% of the 398 donors that were genotyped in the Caucasian-associated cluster.

A word on this clone: The antigen is unknown.

The study's findings and limits: In a later analysis, HLA-C alleles had the fewest associated TCRs, DRB1 alleles the most. The study assumed roughly uniform donor sequencing depth for presence/absence analyses.

The V gene's germline CDR1 is MGHRA and CDR2 YSYEKL. With 3 bases clipped from V and 4 bases from J, the junction kept 8 bases outside the gene matches. This CDR3 contains 16 residues. The primer mix had 60 Vbeta and 13 Jbeta primers. Repertoires were generated with immunoSEQ multiplex PCR, while TCRdb's copy carries only in-frame clones and drops some. Seen here are tens of thousands of clones, 78% observed once, and the top ten hold over 4.5%. The chain is built from TRBV4-1 and TRBJ2-7; 11 positions match TRBD2. This sequence originates from a man aged 18 to 29 in good health and CMV-seropositive. The material sequenced was PBMCs. The CDR3 DNA sequence: TGCGCCAGCAGCCAGCCAACTAGCGGGAGAGCATACGAGCAGTACTTC. Its protein product is CASSQPTSGRAYEQYF.